The clone carrying this T cell receptor beta chain was seen ten or more times. What it recognizes is unknown. V was cut by 5 bases and J by 0 bases, with 16 bases left in between. The germline CDR1 and CDR2 sequences are MNHEY and SVGAGI. The CDR3 totals 16 residues. The data were obtained in a study of human T cells and chemical hapten exposure. Study in general: Sensitization involved placing 2% DPC onto a roughly 2 cm by roughly 2 cm region of upper inner arm skin. Notes on the study in general: Donors, who had alopecia, may show an immune response that differs from healthy people's.

Attachment of unique molecular identifiers to individual cDNA molecules was performed in the library. TCRdb re-called the RACE reads through MiXCR, storing one row per CDR3 protein. The repertoire holds some 300,000 distinct CDR3 sequences, with roughly 6% as singletons. Time point denoted: pre-sensitization, week 0. The treatment was: therapeutic diphenylcyclopropenone sensitization with weekly scalp DPC. Donation of samples came from alopecia patients who were 18 to 70 years old and suitable for DPC. The genes are TRBV6-5 and TRBJ1-1; D is uncertain. This sample comprised whole blood, obtained in connection with sensitization to the hapten diphenylcyclopropenone (DPC). This sequence originates from a woman between 18 and 30 years old with alopecia areata. Some clones in this sample may be carry-over from other donors' samples. In DNA form, the CDR3 reads TGTGCCAGCAGTGCCTCTCAGTGGGGTCTGAACACTGAAGCTTTCTTT. As protein: CASSASQWGLNTEAFF.